These 27 T cell receptor beta chains came from one sample sequenced in a study of beta chain features in type 1 diabetes. Investigators reverse transcribed all isolated RNA, so they sequenced expressed TCRB transcripts. The repertoire was sequenced with immunoSEQ multiplex PCR; TCRdb's copy has only in-frame clones and lacks some. The table lists 220,000 or so clones, 55% to 70% of them singletons. The source material was naive CD4+ T cells from blood. The receptor source for this set is a man aged 30 to 39 in good health.

The chain couples TRBV7-9 to TRBJ2-1; D is undetermined. Trimming removed 5 bases from V and 10 bases from J, with 12 bases in between. The length of the CDR3 is 12 residues. Germline values: CDR1 SEHNR, CDR2 FQNEAQ (reference sequence). The CDR3 loop is CASSPVSGEQFF. The DNA for the CDR3 is TGTGCCAGCAGCCCCGTTTCGGGCGAGCAGTTCTTC.

The chain uses TRBV13 and TRBJ1-5; D gene uncertain. The CDR3 spans 11 residues. Trimming shortened V by 7 bases and J by 2 bases, and 3 bases separated the two germline ends. Germline-derived CDR1 and CDR2 are PRHDT and FYEKMQ (reference sequence). CDR3 bases: TGTGCCAGCAAAGGCAATCAGCCCCAGCATTTT. Its translation is CASKGNQPQHF. Variable domain in full (rest from reference TRBV13 and TRBJ1-5): AAGVIQSPRHLIKEKRETATLKCYPIPRHDTVYWYQQGPGQDPQFLISFYEKMQSDKGSIPDRFSAQQFSDYHSELNMSSLELGDSALYFCASKGNQPQHFGDGTRLSIL.

This clone was observed a few times. The chain links TRBV30 to TRBJ1-2; 7 positions agree with TRBD1. J gave up 8 bases and V 2 bases, and 2 bases lay outside the gene matches. Germline values: CDR1 GTSNPN, CDR2 SVGIG (reference sequence). The CDR3 is 11 residues long. This CDR3 reads CAWSTGVGYTF. The CDR3, as DNA: TGTGCCTGGAGTACAGGGGTCGGCTACACCTTC. Using reference TRBV30 and TRBJ1-2 for the parts outside the CDR3, the full variable domain is SQTIHQWPATLVQPVGSPLSLECTVEGTSNPNLYWYRQAAGRGLQLLFYSVGIGQISSEVPQNLSASRPQDRQFILSSKKLLLSDSGFYLCAWSTGVGYTFGSGTRLTVV.

The chain carries TRBV7-9 and TRBJ2-2, with unresolved D. The ends were cut back, 5 bases at V and 4 bases at J, with 11 bases in the middle. CDR1 and CDR2 (germline): SEHNR, FQNEAQ (reference sequence). The CDR3 sequence is 14 residues long. CDR3 bases: TGTGCCAGCAGCCCCGTTTGGGGCACCGGGGAGCTGTTTTTT. Encoded protein: CASSPVWGTGELFF. The variable domain in full, completed from reference TRBV7-9 and TRBJ2-2, reads DTGVSQNPRHKITKRGQNVTFRCDPISEHNRLYWYRQTLGQGPEFLTYFQNEAQLEKSRLLSDRFSAERPKGSFSTLEIQRTEQGDSAMYLCASSPVWGTGELFFGEGSRLTVL.

A word on this clone: The identical CDR3 is also encoded by other nucleotide sequences in the sample. This chain links TRBV30 with TRBJ2-1; D uncertain. This CDR3 comprises 15 residues. V shed 0 bases and J shed 1 base, with 10 bases lying between them. Germline V gives CDR1 GTSNPN, CDR2 SVGIG (reference sequence). CDR3: CAWSVRSGSYNEQFF. The CDR3 bases are TGTGCCTGGAGTGTACGGAGTGGATCCTACAATGAGCAGTTCTTC.

The V and J genes are TRBV2 and TRBJ2-1; 11 bases map to TRBD1. CDR3 length: 15 amino acids. With 3 bases clipped from V and 9 bases from J, the junction kept 7 bases outside the gene matches. The V gene's germline CDR1 is SNHLY and CDR2 FYNNEI. In DNA form, the CDR3 reads TGTGCCAGCAGTGAGGGGACAGGGGGAACTACTGAGCAGTTCTTC. Residues: CASSEGTGGTTEQFF. The full variable domain, its missing parts supplied by reference TRBV2 and TRBJ2-1, is EPEVTQTPSHQVTQMGQEVILRCVPISNHLYFYWYRQILGQKVEFLVSFYNNEISEKSEIFDDQFSVERPDGSNFTLKIRSTKLEDSAMYFCASSEGTGGTTEQFFGPGTRLTVL.

The V call is TRBV2, the J call TRBJ2-2; possible D gene TRBD2, 6 bases. Germline CDR1 SNHLY, CDR2 FYNNEI. V lost 8 bases and J 6 bases, leaving 19 bases between the germline ends. This CDR3 contains 15 residues. CDR3 sequence (DNA): TGTGCCAGCCGCCGGGAAAGCGGGTTTCCCGGGGAGCTGTTTTTT. This gives the protein CASRRESGFPGELFF. The whole variable domain, remainder taken from reference TRBV2 and TRBJ2-2, is EPEVTQTPSHQVTQMGQEVILRCVPISNHLYFYWYRQILGQKVEFLVSFYNNEISEKSEIFDDQFSVERPDGSNFTLKIRSTKLEDSAMYFCASRRESGFPGELFFGEGSRLTVL.

The chain recombines TRBV15 with TRBJ2-1; D is ambiguous. The V end was cut by 0 bases, the J end by 3 bases, with 6 bases between. The CDR3 sequence is 14 residues long. Germline CDR1 reads LNHNV; CDR2 reads YYDKDF (reference sequence). This CDR3 reads CATSRDRVYNEQFF. Written as DNA, the CDR3 is TGTGCCACCAGCAGAGACCGAGTCTACAATGAGCAGTTCTTC.

The V gene is TRBV25-1, the J gene TRBJ2-7; the D is unclear. The germline V gene has CDR1 MGHDK and CDR2 SYGVNS. The V end lost 6 bases, the J end lost 3 bases, and 12 bases lay between the germline ends. The CDR3 totals 13 residues. CDR3 region: CASSRPADYEQYF. Here the CDR3 DNA reads TGTGCCAGCAGCCGGCCGGCGGACTACGAGCAGTACTTC.

This clone came up a few times. DNA of the CDR3: TGTGCCAGCAGCCAAGGGCAAAGGGACTACAATGAGCAGTTCTTC. It specifies CASSQGQRDYNEQFF. The rearrangement links TRBV14 to TRBJ2-1; D remains unclear. The length of the CDR3 is 15 residues. Trimming removed 1 base at V and 3 bases at J, with 10 bases between. Germline CDR1 SGHDN, CDR2 FVKESK.

V is TRBV29-1 and J is TRBJ2-1; D call uncertain. The CDR3 has 11 amino acids. Between the trimmed V and J ends, which lost 7 bases and 7 bases, there was a span of 11 bases. The germline V gene has CDR1 SQVTM and CDR2 ANQGSEA. The CDR3 coding sequence is TGCAGCGCAGCTTTAGAAAATGAGCAGTTCTTC. Protein: CSAALENEQFF.

The V call is TRBV6-1, the J call TRBJ2-3; no reliable D call. The germline CDR1 and CDR2 sequences are MNHNS and SASEGT. This CDR3 is 12 amino acids long. V lost 4 bases, J lost 6 bases, and 8 bases lay in between. CDR3 in DNA: TGTGCCAGCAGTGCTAATTCGGATACGCAGTATTTT. It encodes CASSANSDTQYF.

As to this clone: One end of the junction fails to match germline, which may point to a read error. The genes are TRBV2 and TRBJ2-1; 8 bases match TRBD2. CDR1 and CDR2 (germline): SNHLY, FYNNEI. This CDR3 contains 14 residues. The CDR3 is CASREAGVRNEQFF. The CDR3 nucleotides are TGTGCCAGCAGGGAAGCGGGGGTTAGGAATGAGCAGTTCTTC.

The CDR3 DNA follows: TGTGCCAGCTCACCGGGGGAGACTGAGCAGTTCTTC. It yields the protein CASSPGETEQFF. V is TRBV18 and J is TRBJ2-1; D assignment may be TRBD1 or TRBD2 (5 bases each). The CDR3 spans 12 residues. Per the germline V gene, CDR1 is KGHSH and CDR2 is LQKENI. Trimming shortened V by 3 bases and J by 9 bases, and 9 bases separated the two germline ends.

The chain couples TRBV9 to TRBJ2-7; perhaps D is TRBD1 or TRBD2 (5 bases each). V gave up 7 bases and J gave up 1 base, with 12 bases separating them. CDR3 size: 13 residues. The germline gives CDR1 SGDLS, CDR2 YYNGEE. This CDR3 reads CASQRDESYEQYF. The CDR3 coding sequence is TGTGCCAGCCAACGGGACGAATCCTACGAGCAGTACTTC.

The chain is built from TRBV6-6 and TRBJ1-6; D is perhaps TRBD1 (5 bases). There are 15 residues in the CDR3. The ends were cut back, 4 bases at V and 6 bases at J, with 13 bases in the middle. The germline CDR1 and CDR2 sequences are MNHNY and SVGAGI (reference sequence). This CDR3 reads CASSSRGRLNSPLHF. DNA for the CDR3: TGTGCCAGCAGTTCTCGGGGACGCCTTAATTCACCCCTCCACTTT.

This clone was observed once. This chain uses TRBV7-9 with TRBJ1-1; possibly TRBD1 for D (5 bases). The CDR3 has 13 amino acids. Germline V gene sequence: CDR1 SEHNR, CDR2 FQNEAQ (reference sequence). The V and J ends lost 5 bases and 4 bases respectively, with 11 bases between them. CDR3: CASSLPGGTEAFF. The CDR3 coding sequence is TGTGCCAGCAGCCTTCCGGGGGGCACTGAAGCTTTCTTT.

This rearrangement joins TRBV27 to TRBJ2-5; 8 nucleotides line up with TRBD2. The CDR3 has 17 residues. The V gene end was trimmed by 3 bases and the J gene end by 4 bases; junction bases not matched to a gene: 13. Looked up from germline, CDR1 is MNHEY and CDR2 is SMNVEV (reference sequence). Here the CDR3 DNA reads TGTGCCAGCAGTTTCCTGGCTAGCGGGTCTGGCGCAGAGACCCAGTACTTC. Translating it yields CASSFLASGSGAETQYF.

This clone was found once. The chain links TRBV7-2 to TRBJ2-2; 7 bases align to TRBD2. There are 15 residues in the CDR3. Trimming took 8 bases from V and 2 from J; bases not matched to a gene: 8. CDR1 SGHTA and CDR2 FQGNSA come from the germline V gene. CDR3 loop: CASSPSGTNTGELFF. The CDR3, as DNA: TGTGCCAGCTCCCCTAGCGGTACTAACACCGGGGAGCTGTTTTTT. Combining the CDR3 with reference TRBV7-2 and TRBJ2-2 gives the whole variable domain GAGVSQSPSNKVTEKGKDVELRCDPISGHTALYWYRQSLGQGLEFLIYFQGNSAPDKSGLPSDRFSAERTGGSVSTLTIQRTQQEDSAVYLCASSPSGTNTGELFFGEGSRLTVL.

V and J are TRBV9 and TRBJ2-1; 8 nucleotides agree with TRBD2. The trim removed 3 bases at V and 7 bases at J, leaving 3 bases unmatched. The CDR3 is 13 amino acids. CDR1 is SGDLS and CDR2 is YYNGEE in the germline V gene. CDR3 in DNA: TGTGCCAGCAGCGCGGGAGGGGTTAATGAGCAGTTCTTC. Protein sequence: CASSAGGVNEQFF.

The chain has TRBV7-6 and TRBJ2-3; 7 bases line up with TRBD1. This CDR3 spans 15 amino acids. Germline V gives CDR1 SGHVS, CDR2 FNYEAQ. V lost 1 base, J lost 1 base, and 2 bases stayed unmatched. The CDR3, as DNA: TGTGCCAGCAGCTTAGATGGACAGGGCACAGATACGCAGTATTTT. It yields the protein CASSLDGQGTDTQYF.

The chain uses TRBV7-9 and TRBJ2-3; 7 bases are shared with TRBD1. V lost 5 bases to trimming and J lost 3 bases; unmatched junction nucleotides: 5. In germline, CDR1 is SEHNR, CDR2 FQNEAQ (reference sequence). The length of the CDR3 is 14 residues. This CDR3 reads CASSRGQATDTQYF. For the CDR3, the DNA is TGTGCCAGCAGCCGAGGACAGGCAACAGATACGCAGTATTTT.

The chain has TRBV20-1 and TRBJ2-3; D assignment may be TRBD1 or TRBD2 (6 bases each). The CDR3 spans 11 residues. Per the germline V gene, CDR1 is DFQATT and CDR2 is SNEGSKA (reference sequence). Trimming left V 6 bases short and J 5 bases short, with 9 bases between. Here the CDR3 reads CSARGVDTQYF. CDR3 in DNA: TGCAGTGCGAGGGGGGTAGATACGCAGTATTTT.

V and J are TRBV15 and TRBJ1-2; D perhaps matches TRBD1 (6 bases). CDR3 length equals 14 residues. Germline V gene data show CDR1 as LNHNV and CDR2 as YYDKDF (reference sequence). The V and J ends lost 5 bases and 3 bases respectively, with 13 bases between them. The CDR3 protein is CATSRGGTDYGYTF. CDR3 nucleotide sequence: TGTGCCACCAGCCGAGGGGGGACGGACTATGGCTACACCTTC. The variable domain in full, with the rest retrieved from reference TRBV15 and TRBJ1-2, is DAMVIQNPRYQVTQFGKPVTLSCSQTLNHNVMYWYQQKSSQAPKLLFHYYDKDFNNEADTPDNFQSRRPNTSFCFLDIRSPGLGDTAMYLCATSRGGTDYGYTFGSGTRLTVV.

V usage is TRBV10-3 and J usage is TRBJ2-4, with TRBD2 matching over 10 bases. Trimming cost V 4 bases and J 7 bases; bases outside gene matches: 10. Germline V gene sequence: CDR1 ENHRY, CDR2 SYGVKD. The CDR3 sequence is 16 residues long. The CDR3 loop reads CAISAIRAGGENIQYF. The CDR3 DNA is TGTGCCATCAGTGCGATAAGAGCGGGAGGGGAGAACATTCAGTACTTC.

J is TRBJ1-2 and V is TRBV13; 10 positions match TRBD1. Germline V CDR1 and CDR2: PRHDT, FYEKMQ (reference sequence). The CDR3 contains 13 residues. V lost 8 bases and J lost 6; bases outside the gene matches: 6. CDR3: CASQRTGGDGYTF. Here the CDR3 DNA reads TGTGCCAGCCAAAGGACAGGGGGGGATGGCTACACCTTC.

This chain links TRBV25-1 with TRBJ1-6; the match to TRBD1 covers 7 bases. This CDR3 is 14 amino acids long. Germline V gene lookup returns CDR1 MGHDK and CDR2 SYGVNS. Trimming removed 3 bases from V and 10 bases from J; junction bases left unmatched: 6. The CDR3 nucleotides are TGTGCCAGCAGTGAGACGGACAGGTACTCACCCCTCCACTTT. Its translation is CASSETDRYSPLHF.